The clone carrying this TCR beta chain came up many times. Per the germline V gene, CDR1 is MNHNY and CDR2 is SVGAGI (reference sequence). The CDR3 contains 12 residues. Trimming stripped 8 bases from V and 8 bases from J, with 15 bases between. Using its own MiXCR run on the RT-PCR reads, TCRdb lists one record per CDR3 protein. The profile shows 650,000 or so distinct CDR3 sequences, about 14% of them singletons. The data stem from a study of response to subunit inactivated influenza vaccine. The source of this sequence is a man in his fifties who received an inactivated influenza vaccine. Sequenced material: PBMCs from blood, taken roughly 15 days before vaccination. The chain combines TRBV6-6 with TRBJ1-1; perhaps TRBD1 as D (6 bases). Written as DNA, the CDR3 is TGTGCCAGCGGAAGGCCAGGGGAGGAAGCTTTCTTT. This translates into CASGRPGEEAFF.